The 6 T cell receptor beta chains below all came from one sample that was sequenced in a study of shared clonotypes between healthy human individuals (dated by TCRdb to 2018 to 2021). The library was built by means of the immunoSEQ multiplex PCR assay. TCRdb provides this immuneACCESS table in a form limited to in-frame rearrangements. Some clones are lacking; in checked studies, under half of them reflect an unresolved V gene, and why the rest are absent is not known. The sample records some 2,500,000 clones, 85% to 95% of which are singletons. Together, the top ten hold 0.3% to 0.45% of the sample. Sequencing used naive CD4+ T cells from PBMCs. Taken with the paper, the label for cell subset or site translates to: CD45RA+ positively selected. The receptors derive from a man aged 18-30 years in good health. Some clones in this sample may be carry-over from other donors' samples.

This chain joins TRBV4-2 and TRBJ2-6; tentative D call: TRBD2 (7 bases). There are 18 residues in the CDR3. CDR1 LGHNA and CDR2 YNFKEQ come from the germline V gene. V lost 2 bases, J lost 0 bases, and 14 bases lay in between. CDR3 loop: CASSQRSGTLSGANVLTF. The CDR3 DNA sequence: TGTGCCAGCAGCCAACGCAGCGGGACACTCTCTGGGGCCAACGTCCTGACTTTC.

CDR3 DNA sequence: TGTGCCAGCAGCTCACGCCGGGAAAAAAACACTGAAGCTTTCTTT. It codes for CASSSRREKNTEAFF. The V gene is TRBV27, the J gene TRBJ1-1; D call uncertain. Germline-derived CDR1 and CDR2 are MNHEY and SMNVEV (reference sequence). V was clipped by 6 bases and J by 2 bases, with 16 bases between them. CDR3 length: 15 amino acids.

The chain couples TRBV6-4 to TRBJ1-6; D may be TRBD1 (5 bases). V was shortened by 6 bases and J by 10 bases, with 13 bases between the two germline ends. CDR1 and CDR2 (germline): MRHNA, SNTAGT. The CDR3 loop spans 13 amino acids. The CDR3 loop is CASRETVGSPLHF. CDR3 DNA: TGTGCCAGCAGGGAGACAGTAGGCTCACCCCTCCACTTT.

Details on this clone: The sample contains more than one DNA sequence encoding this CDR3. The chain has TRBV5-1 and TRBJ2-3; 9 nucleotides align to TRBD1. The germline CDR1 and CDR2 sequences are SGHRS and YFSETQ. V lost 4 bases to trimming and J lost 2 bases; unmatched junction nucleotides: 5. The CDR3 length is 15 residues. CDR3: CASSAGTGSTDTQYF. CDR3 nucleotides: TGCGCCAGCAGCGCCGGGACAGGGTCCACAGATACGCAGTATTTT.

The chain has TRBV11-1 and TRBJ2-3; 10 nucleotides agree with TRBD2. Germline V gives CDR1 SGHAT, CDR2 FQDESV (reference sequence). This CDR3 region has 17 residues. V lost 5 bases and J lost 2; bases outside the gene matches: 10. The CDR3 DNA reads as TGTGCCAGCAGCAAGAGGACTAGCGGTATTAACACAGATACGCAGTATTTT. Translated, it gives CASSKRTSGINTDTQYF.

The CDR3 DNA reads as TGCGCCAGCAGCTTGGTAACGGCTCCCAACGAGCAGTACTTC. Its translation is CASSLVTAPNEQYF. The chain couples TRBV5-1 to TRBJ2-7; D is undetermined. This CDR3 region has 14 residues. V was cut by 0 bases and J by 5 bases, with 12 bases left in between. The germline CDR1 and CDR2 sequences are SGHRS and YFSETQ.